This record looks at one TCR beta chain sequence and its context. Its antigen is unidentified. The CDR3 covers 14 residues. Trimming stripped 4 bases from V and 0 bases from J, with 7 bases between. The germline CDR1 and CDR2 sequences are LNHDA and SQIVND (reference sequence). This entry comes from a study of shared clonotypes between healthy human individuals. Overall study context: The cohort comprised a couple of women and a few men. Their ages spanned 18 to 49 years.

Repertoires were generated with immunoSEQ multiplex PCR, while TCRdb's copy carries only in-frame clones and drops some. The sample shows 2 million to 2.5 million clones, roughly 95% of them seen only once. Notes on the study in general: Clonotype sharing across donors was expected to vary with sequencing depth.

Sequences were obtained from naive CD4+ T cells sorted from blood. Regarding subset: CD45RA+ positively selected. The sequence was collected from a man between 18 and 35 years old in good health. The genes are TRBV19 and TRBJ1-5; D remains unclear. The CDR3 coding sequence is TGTGCCAGTAGTACCGACACTAGCAATCAGCCCCAGCATTTT. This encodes CASSTDTSNQPQHF. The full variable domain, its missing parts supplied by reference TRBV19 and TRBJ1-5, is DGGITQSPKYLFRKEGQNVTLSCEQNLNHDAMYWYRQDPGQGLRLIYYSQIVNDFQKGDIAEGYSVSREKKESFPLTVTSAQKNPTAFYLCASSTDTSNQPQHFGDGTRLSIL.